This T cell receptor beta chain was recovered during a study of cytomegalovirus exposure and HLA in healthy donors. Notes on this clone: Its antigen remains unknown.

PCR involved 60 Vbeta and 13 Jbeta primers. The data were produced by immunoSEQ multiplex PCR, yet TCRdb's version contains in-frame clones alone and is incomplete. The sample has around 37,000 clones; less than 85% are singletons. Study results and limitations: Analyses of presence/absence relied on an assumption of roughly uniform sequencing depth across donors. Sequencing likely caused a cluster of highly shared sequence variants. Most TCR sequences showed up rarely, but some public TCRs showed up in many donors.

The CDR3 is 19 amino acids. The chain is built from TRBV21-1 and TRBJ2-6; TRBD1 is taken as the D call from the table, unchecked against the DNA. TRBV21-1 is flagged as a pseudogene. Sequencing was carried out using PBMCs. The receptor comes from a woman aged 18-30 years in good health and CMV-seropositive. The CDR3, as DNA: TGTGCCAGCAGCAAAGCGCGTCAGGGCACTCGTGAGGGGGCCAACGTCCTGACTTTC. Protein sequence: CASSKARQGTREGANVLTF.